The source of this TCR beta chain is a study of blood T cell repertoires in COVID-19 (dated by TCRdb to 2018 to 2020). Study-level background: The collaborator samples originated in the United States, Italy and Spain and spanned the acute and convalescent phases of COVID-19. The sample metadata nearly always contained a de-identified subject ID, COVID-19 status, age in years and sex. The samples were drawn from two sources: the first 160 participants of the ongoing ImmuneRACE study, and 1,254 subjects contributed by 6 global collaborators. The material from the prospective study consisted of cDNA or gDNA derived from T cells, B-cell-depleted T cells, or PBMCs. Where available, HLA class I and class II types were taken from metadata supplied by the sample provider and were not determined by assay-based typing. Deeply sampled blood TCRbeta repertoires from subjects exposed to, actively infected with, or recovered from COVID-19 were included in the dataset. The repertoires were released in a freely available public database meant as a resource for research on the immune response to SARS-CoV-2.

General conclusions and limits of the study: How much clinical and demographic metadata was included differed by source and by participant, and the metadata was provided uncurated.

TCRbeta CDR3 regions were amplified from genomic DNA using the immunoSEQ Assay, a bias-controlled multiplex PCR. On the study's bioinformatics: Within the assay, amplification of reference gene primers was used to estimate how many nucleated cells each sample contained. To quantify the absolute abundance of each unique TCRbeta CDR3 rearrangement, sequence reads were collapsed and filtered. For each sample, productive Simpson clonality was calculated as the square root of Simpson's diversity index over productive rearrangements. In TCRdb, the immuneACCESS table is reduced to in-frame sequences with V and J assigned. These tables do not hold every clone; where another copy was compared, an unresolved V gene accounts for under half, and the others remain unexplained. V, J and clone size are those of that table, while D and trimming were read from the DNA. This sample gives roughly 180,000 clones in total; 75% to 85% of them show up just once. Of the sample, 9.5% to 12% falls within the top ten clones.

Germline trimming amounts to 0 bases on V and 3 bases on J, with 4 as the count of junction bases outside the gene matches. From the cysteine up to the phenylalanine, the CDR3 has a length of 15 residues. Only the CDR3 DNA stays, 45 bases, in frame from base 1. Via the germline V gene, CDR1 is SGHTS and CDR2 YDEGEE. At one collaborating source in Seattle, patients were enrolled during active infection and were followed longitudinally through the course of disease. The collaborating institutions used their own protocols to collect whole blood in K2EDTA tubes. Collaborator samples were shipped for TCRbeta analysis as frozen whole blood, isolated PBMCs, or DNA extracted from either sample type. A remark on this clone: The specificity of this receptor is unknown. No base qualities exist here, and no much larger clone lies one base off it.

The rearranged chain carries TRBV5-8 and TRBJ2-5, with 8 middle bases fitting TRBD1. The TCR comes from a woman in her 40s with COVID-19, enrolled during active disease. Source material: peripheral blood. The DNA sequence follows: TGTGCCAGCAGCTTGGAGGGACAGGCCAAAGAGACCCAGTACTTC. Its protein product is CASSLEGQAKETQYF.